This entry lists 3 T cell receptor beta chains sequenced from one sample in a study of technical replicates of blood from several donors. Using immunoSEQ multiplex PCR, the repertoire was profiled, and TCRdb retains in-frame clones only, with some absent. Here the sample spans nearly 95,000 clones, 90% to 97% being singletons. Sequences were obtained from T cells isolated from PBMCs. The receptors here all came from a human donor in good health.

The chain carries TRBV6-5 and TRBJ2-5; D is perhaps TRBD2 (5 bases). Trimming removed 4 bases at V and 5 bases at J, with 8 bases between. Germline-derived CDR1 and CDR2 are MNHEY and SVGAGI. This CDR3 comprises 12 residues. For the CDR3, the DNA is TGTGCCAGCAGTTCGACGGGGGAGACCCAGTACTTC. Its protein product is CASSSTGETQYF.

This rearrangement joins TRBV11-3 to TRBJ1-3; a possible D gene is TRBD1 (6 bases). Looked up from germline, CDR1 is SGHNT and CDR2 is YENEEA. CDR3 length: 14 amino acids. V was cut by 5 bases and J by 3 bases, with 11 bases left in between. Here the CDR3 reads CASSPRDIGNTIYF. The CDR3 bases are TGTGCCAGCAGCCCCCGGGACATTGGAAACACCATATATTTT. The entire variable domain, with the rest obtained from reference TRBV11-3 and TRBJ1-3, is as follows: EAGVVQSPRYKIIEKKQPVAFWCNPISGHNTLYWYLQNLGQGPELLIRYENEEAVDDSQLPKDRFSAERLKGVDSTLKIQPAELGDSAVYLCASSPRDIGNTIYFGEGSWLTVV.

The chain joins TRBV4-3 to TRBJ2-3, with a weak D call TRBD2 (6 bases). The CDR3 runs to 15 residues. Between the trimmed V and J ends, which lost 0 bases and 4 bases, there was a span of 11 bases. Germline values: CDR1 LGHNA, CDR2 YSLEER. The CDR3 spells CASSQDLGEADTQYF. CDR3 DNA sequence: TGCGCCAGCAGCCAAGATTTGGGGGAGGCAGATACGCAGTATTTT.